The count of the clone carrying this TCR beta chain is one. Everyone who took part was about 18 to 89 years old, and they came from about two dozen US areas. Participants were placed into cohorts based on the clinical history they reported. Donors in Cohort 3 counted as recovered after two negative PCRs, clearance, or symptom resolution. This sample stems from a study of blood T cell repertoires in COVID-19. At the level of the study: T cells, B-cell-depleted T cells, or PBMCs supplied cDNA or gDNA.

The V gene end was trimmed by 1 base and the J gene end by 7 bases; junction bases not matched to a gene: 8. The CDR3 totals 15 residues. Germline-derived CDR1 and CDR2 are SGHNT and YYREEE (reference sequence). Profiling relied on immunoSEQ multiplex PCR, and the TCRdb table lists in-frame clones only, not all of them. The sample includes approximately 320,000 clones, about 92% of them seen just once. The chain uses TRBV5-4 and TRBJ2-3, with 8 bases lining up with TRBD2. The sequence came from a man between 60 and 75 years old who had recovered from COVID-19. The sample consisted of PBMCs or T cells enriched from blood (not recorded which). The CDR3 DNA reads TGTGCCAGCAGCTTGAGCGGGAGAGGGCATAATACGCAGTATTTT. Encoded protein: CASSLSGRGHNTQYF.